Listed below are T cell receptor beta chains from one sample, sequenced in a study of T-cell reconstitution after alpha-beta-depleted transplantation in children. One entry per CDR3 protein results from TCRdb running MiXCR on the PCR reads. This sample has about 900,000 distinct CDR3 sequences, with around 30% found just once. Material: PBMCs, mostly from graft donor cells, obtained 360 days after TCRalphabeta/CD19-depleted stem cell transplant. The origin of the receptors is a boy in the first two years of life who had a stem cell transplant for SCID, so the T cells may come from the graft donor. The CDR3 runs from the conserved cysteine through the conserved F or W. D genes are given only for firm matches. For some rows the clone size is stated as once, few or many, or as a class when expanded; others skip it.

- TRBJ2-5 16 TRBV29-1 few CSVEGSPTGPQETQYF TGCAGCGTTGAAGGTAGTCCGACTGGGCCCCAAGAGACCCAGTACTTC
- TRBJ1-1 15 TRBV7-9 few CASSWGWGGVTEAFF TGTGCCAGCAGCTGGGGGTGGGGCGGGGTCACTGAAGCTTTCTTT
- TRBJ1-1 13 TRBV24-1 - CATPEGLNTEAFF TGTGCCACCCCCGAGGGGCTTAACACTGAAGCTTTCTTT
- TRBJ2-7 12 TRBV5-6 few CAIGGSPYEQYF TGTGCCATAGGCGGCAGCCCCTACGAGCAGTACTTC
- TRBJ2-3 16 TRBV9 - CASSPERGAPTDTQYF TGTGCCAGCAGCCCTGAAAGGGGGGCACCCACAGATACGCAGTATTTT
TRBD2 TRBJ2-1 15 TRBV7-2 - CASSTGTNSYNEQFF TGTGCCAGCAGCACCGGGACTAATTCCTACAATGAGCAGTTCTTC
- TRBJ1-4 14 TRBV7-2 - CASSPGSSLEKLFF TGTGCCAGCAGCCCCGGGAGTTCCCTTGAAAAACTGTTTTTT
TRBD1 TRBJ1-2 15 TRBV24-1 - CATSDATGGNYGYTF TGTGCCACCAGTGATGCGACAGGGGGCAACTATGGCTACACCTTC
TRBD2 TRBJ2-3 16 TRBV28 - CASSPSGRQITDTQYF TGTGCCAGCAGTCCTAGCGGGCGGCAAATCACAGATACGCAGTATTTT
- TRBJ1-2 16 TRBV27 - CASSPLGPQGTYGYTF TGTGCCAGCAGTCCACTAGGACCGCAGGGGACCTATGGCTACACCTTC
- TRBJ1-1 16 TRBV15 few CATSRDLRGLDTEAFF TGTGCCACCAGCAGAGATCTAAGAGGGTTGGACACTGAAGCTTTCTTT